This T cell receptor beta chain was identified in a study of T-cell reconstitution after alpha-beta-depleted transplantation in children. This clonotype came up a few times. Library preparation (for TCRbeta) was performed with unique molecular identifiers. TCRdb fed the PCR reads into MiXCR, producing one record per CDR3 protein. The profile shows about 610,000 distinct CDR3 sequences, approximately 10% of them singletons. The sequenced sample was PBMCs from the stem cell graft donor, obtained from the stem cell graft. This TCR was recovered from a human donor who donated a stem cell graft to a child with acute myeloid leukemia.

In nucleotides, the CDR3 is TGTGCCAGCAGCCAAGCCCGGACTCGAAACACCGGGGAGCTGTTTTTT. It codes for CASSQARTRNTGELFF. This rearrangement joins TRBV3-1 to TRBJ2-2, with D perhaps matching TRBD2 (5 bases). V was clipped by 1 base and J by 2 bases, with 11 bases between them. This CDR3 has 16 residues. Germline loops: CDR1 LGHDT, CDR2 YNNKEL (reference sequence).